This TCR beta chain was sequenced in a study of blood T cell repertoires in COVID-19. At the level of the study: The cDNA or gDNA used as material had been derived from T cells, B-cell-depleted T cells, or PBMCs.

The repertoire was sequenced with immunoSEQ multiplex PCR; TCRdb's copy has only in-frame clones and lacks some. Of tens of thousands of clones listed, 88% are singletons. The V gene end was trimmed by 4 bases and the J gene end by 4 bases; junction bases not matched to a gene: 5. CDR3 length: 15 amino acids. Germline lookup yields CDR1 SGDLS and CDR2 YYNGEE. This receptor was obtained from a human donor in a cohort sampled during active COVID-19. Sequenced: peripheral blood. The gene calls are TRBV9 and TRBJ2-2; TRBD2 matches 9 bases. DNA for the CDR3: TGTGCCAGCAGCCCTAGCGGGGTAGGCACCGGGGAGCTGTTTTTT. Its translation is CASSPSGVGTGELFF.